Following are 4 T cell receptor beta chains from one sample sequenced in a study of shared clonotypes between healthy human individuals. The table came from immunoSEQ multiplex PCR; TCRdb's copy has only in-frame clones and leaves some out. The table lists 2 million to 2.5 million clones, roughly 95% of them singletons. Sequences were obtained from naive CD4+ T cells sorted from blood. Subset here: CD45RA+ positively selected. The receptors come from a man aged 18-30 years in good health.

Notes on this clone: The sample contains more than one DNA sequence encoding this CDR3. This sequence joins TRBV6-1 and TRBJ2-3; 10 nucleotides align to TRBD2. The CDR3 has 14 residues. CDR1 and CDR2 (germline): MNHNS, SASEGT. The V and J ends lost 5 bases and 6 bases, in that order; junction bases with no gene match: 5. This CDR3 reads CASSLAGGTDTQYF. The DNA of the CDR3 is TGTGCCAGCAGTTTAGCGGGGGGTACTGATACGCAGTATTTT.

The chain couples TRBV12-5 to TRBJ2-3, with 8 bases matching TRBD1. Per the germline V gene, CDR1 is LGHNT and CDR2 is FRNRAP. There are 16 residues in the CDR3. The V segment lost 5 bases and the J segment 0 bases; nucleotides outside the gene matches: 7. The CDR3 spells CASGTKTGGSTDTQYF. The CDR3 nucleotides read TGTGCTAGTGGTACCAAAACAGGGGGTAGCACAGATACGCAGTATTTT.

This rearrangement joins TRBV9 to TRBJ1-2, with 9 bases aligning to TRBD1. This CDR3 spans 15 amino acids. J gave up 0 bases and V 4 bases, and 4 bases lay outside the gene matches. CDR1 is SGDLS, CDR2 YYNGEE, per germline. The CDR3 region is CASSLQGAPNYGYTF. The CDR3 DNA follows: TGTGCCAGCAGCTTACAGGGGGCGCCTAACTATGGCTACACCTTC.

The chain has TRBV7-9 and TRBJ1-2, with 9 bases aligning to TRBD1. Germline loops: CDR1 SEHNR, CDR2 FQNEAQ (reference sequence). CDR3 length: 13 residues. After removal of 7 bases from V and 6 bases from J, the junction contained 6 bases not matched to a gene. The CDR3 reads CASMLGTGHGYTF. For the CDR3, the DNA is TGTGCCAGCATGCTAGGGACAGGGCATGGCTACACCTTC. The complete variable domain, with remaining parts taken from reference TRBV7-9 and TRBJ1-2, reads DTGVSQNPRHKITKRGQNVTFRCDPISEHNRLYWYRQTLGQGPEFLTYFQNEAQLEKSRLLSDRFSAERPKGSFSTLEIQRTEQGDSAMYLCASMLGTGHGYTFGSGTRLTVV.